Presented here are 22 T cell receptor beta chains from one specimen sequenced in a study of shared clonotypes between healthy human individuals. The assay was immunoSEQ multiplex PCR, and TCRdb's table has in-frame clones only and misses some. The sample has millions of clones; more than 80% are singletons. Sequencing was performed on naive CD4+ T cells from PBMCs. Specified subset: CD45RA+ positively selected. The source of these receptors is a man aged 18-30 years in good health. Some clones in this sample may be carry-over from other donors' samples.

The chain uses TRBV28 and TRBJ1-4; TRBD1 is a possible D gene (5 bases). Germline-derived CDR1 and CDR2 are MDHEN and SYDVKM. CDR3 length equals 12 residues. V was clipped by 6 bases and J by 8 bases, with 10 bases between them. CDR3: CASRVWGEKLFF. The CDR3 DNA sequence: TGTGCCAGCAGGGTCTGGGGGGAAAAACTGTTTTTT.

The CDR3 sequence: CASVRDIPYEQYF. CDR3 bases: TGTGCCAGCGTCCGGGACATTCCCTACGAGCAGTACTTC. The J gene is TRBJ2-7, the V gene TRBV7-8, with D perhaps matching TRBD1 (6 bases). The CDR3 contains 13 residues. Between the trimmed V and J ends, which lost 8 bases and 2 bases, there was a span of 13 bases. Germline values: CDR1 SGHVS, CDR2 FQNEAQ.

This clone was detected once. Other DNA sequences within the sample encode an identical CDR3. The chain has TRBV7-9 and TRBJ2-1; no clear D gene. The CDR3 loop spans 14 amino acids. V was cut by 0 bases and J by 0 bases, with 3 bases left in between. Germline CDR1 is SEHNR and CDR2 is FQNEAQ (reference sequence). CDR3 in DNA: TGTGCCAGCAGCTTAGCGGGCTCCTACAATGAGCAGTTCTTC. Protein sequence: CASSLAGSYNEQFF.

With respect to this clone: At one boundary the junction diverges from the germline segment, which might be a read error. The chain employs TRBV2 and TRBJ2-3, with D hard to call. The CDR3 loop spans 11 amino acids. Germline CDR1 and CDR2: SNHLY and FYNNEI. The CDR3 spells CAGSDLAQQYF. CDR3 sequence (DNA): TGTGCCGGCAGTGACCTCGCCCAGCAGTATTTT.

The count of this clone is one. V is TRBV6-1 and J is TRBJ1-1; D perhaps matches TRBD1 (5 bases). Germline CDR1 and CDR2: MNHNS and SASEGT. V was pared by 5 bases and J by 0 bases, with 10 bases between. The length of the CDR3 is 14 residues. DNA of the CDR3: TGTGCCAGCAGTCCCCAGGGTGTGAACACTGAAGCTTTCTTT. Its protein product is CASSPQGVNTEAFF.

V and J are TRBV7-2 and TRBJ2-7; 7 positions agree with TRBD2. CDR1 and CDR2 (germline): SGHTA, FQGNSA. Unmatched junction bases numbered 4, after V lost 4 bases and J lost 1 base. The CDR3 spans 14 residues. The CDR3 reads CASSSRTRSYEQYF. The CDR3 DNA sequence: TGTGCCAGCAGCTCCCGGACTAGGTCCTACGAGCAGTACTTC.

CDR3 region: CASSQDQRRAFF. In DNA, the CDR3 is TGTGCCAGCAGCCAAGATCAGAGGCGGGCGTTCTTT. The chain has TRBV4-2 and TRBJ1-1; D remains unclear. Germline loops: CDR1 LGHNA, CDR2 YNFKEQ. Trimming pared 0 bases from V and 14 bases from J, leaving 13 bases between. This CDR3 spans 12 amino acids.

V gene TRBV9 combines with J gene TRBJ2-7; TRBD2 aligns across 7 bases. The CDR3 sequence is 16 residues long. J lost 1 base, V lost 0 bases, and 7 bases had no gene match. CDR1 is SGDLS, CDR2 YYNGEE, per germline. The CDR3 DNA follows: TGTGCCAGCAGCGTAGGACTCGGGACTACTTCCTACGAGCAGTACTTC. This encodes CASSVGLGTTSYEQYF.

A remark on this clone: In the same sample, other DNA sequences code for this CDR3. As DNA, the CDR3 is TGTGCCAGCAGCTTGGTGGTGAGCTCCTACAATGAGCAGTTCTTC. It encodes CASSLVVSSYNEQFF. This sequence joins TRBV7-2 and TRBJ2-1; no definite D call. Looked up from germline, CDR1 is SGHTA and CDR2 is FQGNSA. This CDR3 is 15 amino acids long. V was trimmed by 3 bases and J by 0 bases, leaving 9 bases between them.

J is TRBJ1-5 and V is TRBV19; D perhaps matches TRBD1 (6 bases). Trimming left V 5 bases short and J 6 bases short, with 17 bases between. Germline-derived CDR1 and CDR2 are LNHDA and SQIVND (reference sequence). The CDR3 extends over 15 amino acids. DNA for the CDR3: TGTGCCAGTAGTGGGGCCGGGGGGCGCCTTCAGCCCCAGCATTTT. Translated, it gives CASSGAGGRLQPQHF. Complete variable domain (other parts from reference TRBV19 and TRBJ1-5): DGGITQSPKYLFRKEGQNVTLSCEQNLNHDAMYWYRQDPGQGLRLIYYSQIVNDFQKGDIAEGYSVSREKKESFPLTVTSAQKNPTAFYLCASSGAGGRLQPQHFGDGTRLSIL.

The CDR3 reads CAWSVLGNSYNEQFF. CDR3 bases: TGTGCCTGGAGTGTGTTAGGCAACTCCTACAATGAGCAGTTCTTC. The chain links TRBV30 to TRBJ2-1, with unresolved D. The CDR3 has 15 amino acids. Trimming pared 0 bases from V and 0 bases from J, leaving 9 bases between. Germline CDR1 is GTSNPN and CDR2 is SVGIG (reference sequence).

This chain uses TRBV28 with TRBJ1-5; the match to TRBD1 covers 8 bases. From germline, CDR1 is MDHEN and CDR2 SYDVKM. The CDR3 length is 15 residues. V was pared by 8 bases and J by 2 bases, with 8 bases of the junction left unmatched. CDR3 bases: TGTGCCAGCCGTGCGGCAGGGGGCGGCAATCAGCCCCAGCATTTT. Residues: CASRAAGGGNQPQHF.

The gene calls are TRBV6-5 and TRBJ2-7; 7 bases agree with TRBD1. V was clipped by 6 bases and J by 5 bases; unmatched bases: 13. The CDR3 has 15 amino acids. Looked up from germline, CDR1 is MNHEY and CDR2 is SVGAGI. CDR3: CASSPPGRGLDEQYF. The CDR3 DNA is TGTGCCAGCAGCCCGCCGGGAAGGGGGCTCGACGAGCAGTACTTC.

This chain links TRBV28 with TRBJ2-7; D unclear. V was cut by 10 bases and J by 2 bases, with 18 bases left in between. The CDR3 totals 14 residues. CDR1 MDHEN and CDR2 SYDVKM come from the germline V gene. CDR3 loop: CATQPPEKTYEQYF. Here the CDR3 DNA reads TGTGCCACCCAACCTCCCGAGAAGACCTACGAGCAGTACTTC.

CDR3 loop: CASSLAPGGNFNQPQHF. In nucleotides, the CDR3 is TGTGCCAGCAGCTTGGCCCCGGGGGGAAATTTCAATCAGCCCCAGCATTTT. This chain connects TRBV5-5 to TRBJ1-5; D perhaps matches TRBD1 (5 bases). V dropped 0 bases and J dropped 3 bases, with 16 bases sitting between them. Germline loops: CDR1 SGHKS, CDR2 YYEKEE (reference sequence). This CDR3 has 17 amino acids.

The gene calls are TRBV5-4 and TRBJ2-1; 12 nucleotides line up with TRBD1. There are 15 residues in the CDR3. Germline lookup yields CDR1 SGHNT and CDR2 YYREEE (reference sequence). Trimming cost V 3 bases and J 6 bases; bases outside gene matches: 4. This chain's CDR3 is CASSSGQGASNEQFF. The CDR3 nucleotides are TGTGCCAGCAGCTCGGGACAGGGGGCGAGCAATGAGCAGTTCTTC.

The chain combines TRBV10-3 with TRBJ2-3; D may match TRBD1 or TRBD2 (6 bases each). This CDR3 contains 14 residues. From germline, CDR1 is ENHRY and CDR2 SYGVKD. V was shortened by 4 bases and J by 6 bases, with 14 bases between the two germline ends. The CDR3 DNA reads as TGTGCCATCAGTGGGGCCCCGGGGGCGGATACGCAGTATTTT. Amino acid sequence: CAISGAPGADTQYF.

The rearrangement joins TRBV28 to TRBJ2-2; TRBD1 might be the D (6 bases). The germline V gene encodes CDR1 MDHEN and CDR2 SYDVKM. The ends were cut back, 5 bases at V and 10 bases at J, with 20 bases in the middle. The CDR3 consists of 15 residues. The CDR3 nucleotides are TGTGCCAGCAGTCTCGTGGGGGCAAATAATGTGGAGCTGTTTTTT. It codes for CASSLVGANNVELFF.

The chain couples TRBV6-1 to TRBJ2-1; 7 nucleotides agree with TRBD2. The CDR3 has 13 residues. V lost 4 bases, J lost 4 bases, and 1 base stayed unmatched. Per germline, CDR1 MNHNS and CDR2 SASEGT. Written as DNA, the CDR3 is TGTGCCAGCAGTGCAGCGGGATACAATGAGCAGTTCTTC. The encoded protein is CASSAAGYNEQFF.

The rearrangement joins TRBV6-1 to TRBJ1-1, with D unresolved. The germline V gene has CDR1 MNHNS and CDR2 SASEGT. V was trimmed by 7 bases and J by 0 bases, leaving 12 bases between them. The CDR3 contains 14 residues. This CDR3 is CASKVRSMNTEAFF. The CDR3 region has the DNA TGTGCCAGCAAGGTACGCAGTATGAACACTGAAGCTTTCTTT.

The chain couples TRBV5-4 to TRBJ2-1; 9 bases match TRBD2. From germline, CDR1 is SGHNT and CDR2 YYREEE (reference sequence). The CDR3 totals 15 residues. Unmatched junction bases numbered 9, after V lost 4 bases and J lost 7 bases. The CDR3 loop is CASSLMAGGPNEQFF. CDR3 nucleotides: TGTGCCAGCAGCCTTATGGCGGGAGGGCCGAATGAGCAGTTCTTC.

V gene TRBV5-3 combines with J gene TRBJ2-7; D is ambiguous. TRBV5-3 is placed among ORFs of uncertain function. Between the trimmed V and J ends, which lost 1 base and 0 bases, there was a span of 14 bases. This CDR3 contains 16 residues. In DNA form, the CDR3 reads TGTGCCAGAAGCTTGTTCGGGTGTGCGAGCTCCTACGAGCAGTACTTC. Translating gives CARSLFGCASSYEQYF.